This TCR beta chain is drawn from a study of monozygotic twins with inflammatory bowel disease. TCRdb reanalyzed the 5' RACE reads and collapses them to one entry per CDR3 protein, without DNA. The sample table sets out some 440,000 distinct CDR3 sequences. The germline CDR1 and CDR2 sequences are LGHDT and YNNKEL (reference sequence). This CDR3 region has 12 residues. The sequence derives from a human donor with ulcerative colitis or Crohn's disease, or a healthy co-twin of an affected twin (not recorded which). Sequenced: blood. The chain joins TRBV3-1 to TRBJ2-1; TCRdb calls TRBD1, which cannot be checked without DNA. CDR3 in amino acids: CASSSRVNEQFF.